This TCR beta chain was identified in a study of breast tumors, draining lymph nodes, adjacent tissues. Germline-derived CDR1 and CDR2 are SGHDT and YYEEEE. CDR3 length: 17 amino acids. V dropped 1 base and J dropped 0; count of bases not matched to a gene: 9. TCRdb processed the multiplex PCR reads anew with MiXCR; each CDR3 protein has one entry. The repertoire consists of 170,000 or so distinct CDR3 sequences, with 33% occurring once and the leading ten covering 3.5% to 4.5%. Axillary draining lymph nodes of breast cancer patients supplied the node samples. The gene calls are TRBV5-6 and TRBJ1-2; 7 nucleotides line up with TRBD1. This clonotype was sampled from a female donor with breast cancer. Some clones in this sample may be carry-over from other donors' samples. The material sequenced was axillary lymph node tissue. CDR3 coding DNA: TGTGCCAGCAGCTTGCTACAGGGGACCATTTCTAACTATGGCTACACCTTC. Its translation is CASSLLQGTISNYGYTF. Looking up the rest from reference TRBV5-6 and TRBJ1-2 gives the full variable domain: DAGVTQSPTHLIKTRGQQVTLRCSPKSGHDTVSWYQQALGQGPQFIFQYYEEEERQRGNFPDRFSGHQFPNYSSELNVNALLLGDSALYLCASSLLQGTISNYGYTFGSGTRLTVV.